A selection of T cell receptor beta chains follows, all from one sample in a study of shared clonotypes between healthy human individuals. The table came from immunoSEQ multiplex PCR; TCRdb's copy has only in-frame clones and leaves some out. This table has roughly 1 million clones, around three quarters appearing once. What was sequenced was memory CD4+ T cells from PBMCs. The source of these receptors is a man aged 18-30 years in good health. Some clones in this sample may be carry-over from other donors' samples. CDR3s include the opening cysteine and the closing phenylalanine or tryptophan.

TRBV10-3,TRBJ1-2,CAAGSAGTVNYGYTF
TRBV28,TRBJ1-5,CASSRTVSNQPQHF
TRBV7-9,TRBJ2-5,CASSQDRHREETQYF
TRBV5-1,TRBJ2-7,CASSPDKNYEQYF
TRBV19,TRBJ1-1,CASSMGWGEAFF
TRBV5-1,TRBJ2-1,CASSAGTSGRRNEQFF
TRBV6-1,TRBJ1-2,CASSEAPAGRGGGYTF
TRBV6-5,TRBJ1-2,CASSPGTVNYGYTF
TRBV7-2,TRBJ2-2,CASSPYRGSGTGELFF
TRBV30,TRBJ2-7,CAWSKTGYEQYF
TRBV29-1,TRBJ2-5,CSVDLQIQETQYF
TRBV10-2,TRBJ2-5,CATRRGGSQLETQYF
TRBV13,TRBJ2-3,CASSLYSTDTQYF
TRBV7-9,TRBJ1-2,CASSDRGDPHGYTF
TRBV27,TRBJ1-1,CASSSYLANGPAFF
TRBV4-2,TRBJ1-4,CASSPLVGRLNEKLFF
TRBV15,TRBJ2-1,CATSRGGSGLAVNEQFF
TRBV27,TRBJ2-7,CASSLSDRGSEQYF
TRBV23-1,TRBJ2-5,CASSLVDPGRTQYF
TRBV11-2,TRBJ1-1,CASSLGATEAFF
TRBV28,TRBJ1-1,CASSSWPREAFF
TRBV7-2,TRBJ2-1,CASSWTGTSGFNEQFF
TRBV7-2,TRBJ1-5,CASSPRDRTPNQPQHF
TRBV4-2,TRBJ2-1,CASSQDFRLAVYNEQFF
TRBV10-3,TRBJ1-2,CAISTGEYGYTF
TRBV7-9,TRBJ2-3,CASSVSRTGMGADTQYF
TRBV23-1,TRBJ1-3,CASSQGDKISGGNTIYF
TRBV12-5,TRBJ2-5,CASGHDRGQETQYF
TRBV18,TRBJ1-2,CASSPGTGSTYGYTF
TRBV5-1,TRBJ2-7,CASSLFGTVTYEQYF
TRBV7-9,TRBJ1-2,CASSFRNYGYTF
TRBV29-1,TRBJ1-6,CSVLGQGGRNSPLHF
TRBV7-2,TRBJ2-3,CASSLYYLGTDTQYF
TRBV5-4,TRBJ2-1,CASSLGTGTYNEQFF
TRBV19,TRBJ2-1,CASSATRYNEQFF
TRBV7-9,TRBJ2-1,CASSLGTSGVYNEQFF
TRBV4-3,TRBJ2-5,CASSQDWGRGETQYF
TRBV6-1,TRBJ2-7,CASSDGQGVYEQYF
TRBV20-1,TRBJ1-2,CSAHGGGYTF
TRBV5-1,TRBJ2-1,CASSLGLAGGPDEQFF
TRBV27,TRBJ1-1,CASAGSNTEAFF